This TCR beta chain was profiled in a study of blood T cell repertoires in COVID-19. Germline V gene sequence: CDR1 SEHNR, CDR2 FQNEAQ (reference sequence). The CDR3 loop spans 17 amino acids. V was shortened by 7 bases and J by 0 bases, with 16 bases between the two germline ends. Only in-frame clones appear in the TCRdb table, and some are missing; sequencing was by immunoSEQ multiplex PCR. The table has 150,000 to 200,000 clones, about 86% seen once; the top ten hold more than 7.5%. Sequencing used peripheral blood. The sequence derives from a man in his forties or fifties with active or convalescent COVID-19. The V call is TRBV7-9, the J call TRBJ2-6; TRBD1 might be the D (6 bases). The CDR3 sequence is CASNSRDTFSGANVLTF. CDR3 in DNA: TGTGCCAGCAACTCACGGGACACCTTCTCTGGGGCCAACGTCCTGACTTTC.